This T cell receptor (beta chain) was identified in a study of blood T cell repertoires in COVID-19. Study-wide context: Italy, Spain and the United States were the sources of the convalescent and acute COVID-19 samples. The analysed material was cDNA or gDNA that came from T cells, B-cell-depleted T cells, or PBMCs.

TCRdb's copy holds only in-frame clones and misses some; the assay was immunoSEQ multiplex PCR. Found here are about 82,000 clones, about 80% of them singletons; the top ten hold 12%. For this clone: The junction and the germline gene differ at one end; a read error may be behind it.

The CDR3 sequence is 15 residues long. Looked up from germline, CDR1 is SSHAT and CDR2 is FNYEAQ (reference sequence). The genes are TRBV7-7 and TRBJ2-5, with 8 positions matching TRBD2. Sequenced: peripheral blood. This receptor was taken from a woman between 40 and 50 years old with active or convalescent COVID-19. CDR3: CASSLSGGVEETQYF. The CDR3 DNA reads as TGTGCTAGCAGCTTATCGGGGGGGGTAGAAGAGACCCAGTACTTC. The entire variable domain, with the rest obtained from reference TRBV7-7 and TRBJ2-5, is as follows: GAGVSQSPRYKVTKRGQDVTLRCDPISSHATLYWYQQALGQGPEFLTYFNYEAQPDKSGLPSDRFSAERPEGSISTLTIQRTEQRDSAMYRCASSLSGGVEETQYFGPGTRLLVL.